These T cell receptor beta chains were read from a single sample in a study of cytomegalovirus exposure and HLA in healthy donors. The data were produced by immunoSEQ multiplex PCR, yet TCRdb's version contains in-frame clones alone and is incomplete. Here the sample table reports about 140,000 clones. Input material: PBMCs. The receptors shown here come from a woman aged 18-35 years in good health and CMV-seronegative. The CDR3 runs from the conserved cysteine through the conserved F or W. D genes are given only for firm matches.

v_gene	j_gene	d_gene	CDR3aa	CDR3nt
TRBV19	TRBJ1-3	TRBD1	CASSISTGTLNGNTIYF	TGTGCCAGTAGTATATCGACAGGGACCTTGAACGGAAACACCATATATTTT
TRBV4-1	TRBJ2-7	-	CASSQRGGNYEQYF	TGCGCCAGCAGCCAGCGGGGCGGGAACTACGAGCAGTACTTC
TRBV19	TRBJ2-2	TRBD1	CASSIYGGGTGRSGELFF	TGTGCCAGTAGCATATACGGAGGCGGGACAGGGAGATCCGGGGAGCTGTTTTTT
TRBV6-5	TRBJ1-1	TRBD1	CASSYQGQGTLEAFF	TGTGCCAGCAGTTACCAGGGACAGGGCACCCTTGAAGCTTTCTTT
TRBV6-5	TRBJ1-1	TRBD1	CASSYGGGGMNTEAFF	TGTGCCAGCAGTTATGGAGGGGGCGGAATGAACACTGAAGCTTTCTTT
TRBV6-1	TRBJ1-5	-	CASSDSYQPQHF	TGTGCCAGCAGCGATAGTTATCAGCCCCAGCATTTT
TRBV7-8	TRBJ1-2	-	CASSSLGRLIYGYTF	TGTGCCAGCAGCTCCCTCGGGAGGCTCATCTATGGCTACACCTTC
TRBV4-1	TRBJ1-3	TRBD1	CASSQDRGSGNTIYF	TGCGCCAGCAGCCAGGACAGGGGCTCTGGAAACACCATATATTTT
TRBV6-1	TRBJ2-7	TRBD1	CASSEVTGGQAYEQYF	TGTGCCAGCAGTGAAGTGACAGGGGGTCAGGCCTACGAGCAGTACTTC
TRBV9	TRBJ2-6	-	CASSVAGSGANVLTF	TGTGCCAGCAGCGTAGCGGGGTCTGGGGCCAACGTCCTGACTTTC
TRBV6-1	TRBJ2-7	TRBD2	CASSPLAGGSYEQYF	TGTGCCAGCAGTCCCCTAGCGGGAGGGTCCTACGAGCAGTACTTC
TRBV19	TRBJ2-3	-	CASSIDFTASTDTQYF	TGTGCCAGTAGTATAGATTTCACAGCTAGCACAGATACGCAGTATTTT
TRBV5-4	TRBJ1-2	-	CAWAGDGYTF	TGTGCCTGGGCGGGGGATGGCTACACCTTC
TRBV6-1	TRBJ1-1	TRBD1	CASSEADRGGPMAFF	TGTGCCAGCAGTGAAGCTGACAGGGGAGGACCGATGGCTTTCTTT
TRBV5-1	TRBJ2-1	TRBD1	CASSTTLRGYRNEQFF	TGCGCCAGCAGCACGACCCTCAGGGGGTATCGCAATGAGCAGTTCTTC
TRBV9	TRBJ1-1	-	CASSLVANTEAFF	TGTGCCAGCAGCCTGGTGGCGAACACTGAAGCTTTCTTT
TRBV30	TRBJ1-5	TRBD1	CAWSVRDRVNQPQHF	TGTGCCTGGAGTGTACGGGACAGGGTTAACCAGCCCCAGCATTTT
TRBV30	TRBJ1-5	TRBD1	CAWSRTGFGNQPQHF	TGTGCCTGGAGCCGGACAGGGTTTGGCAATCAGCCCCAGCATTTT
TRBV6-1	TRBJ2-1	TRBD2	CASYRLASREQFF	TGTGCCAGCTACAGACTAGCAAGCAGAGAGCAGTTCTTC
TRBV2	TRBJ2-3	-	CASGGFMEGDTQYF	TGTGCCAGCGGGGGGTTCATGGAAGGAGATACGCAGTATTTT
TRBV4-1	TRBJ1-1	-	CASKMDSRTTEAFF	TGCGCCAGCAAAATGGACAGTAGGACCACTGAAGCTTTCTTT
TRBV29-1	TRBJ1-2	-	CGTYNYGYTF	TGCGGGACATACAACTATGGCTACACCTTC
TRBV4-3	TRBJ2-3	-	CASSRRPQDTDTQYF	TGCGCCAGCAGCCGGCGCCCACAGGACACAGATACGCAGTATTTT
TRBV9	TRBJ1-2	-	CASSDATGDYGYTF	TGTGCCAGCAGCGATGCTACGGGGGACTATGGCTACACCTTC
TRBV4-1	TRBJ2-1	TRBD2	CASSQYAGTSGHNEQFF	TGCGCCAGCAGCCAATACGCCGGGACTAGCGGGCACAATGAGCAGTTCTTC
TRBV9	TRBJ2-7	TRBD1	CASAKTRTGDYEQYF	TGTGCCAGCGCTAAAACTAGGACAGGGGACTACGAGCAGTACTTC
TRBV25-1	TRBJ1-4	-	CASSTLSRDVELFF	TGTGCCAGCAGTACGCTCTCGAGGGATGTAGAACTGTTTTTT
TRBV5-1	TRBJ1-5	-	CASSPLGGGNQPQHF	TGCGCCAGCAGCCCCCTGGGGGGAGGCAATCAGCCCCAGCATTTT
TRBV29-1	TRBJ2-3	TRBD2	CSVGTSGRTDTQYF	TGCAGCGTTGGGACTAGCGGGAGGACAGATACGCAGTATTTT
TRBV11-2	TRBJ1-1	-	CASSPYRPRQELNTEAFF	TGTGCCAGCAGCCCCTATCGGCCGCGACAGGAACTTAACACTGAAGCTTTCTTT
TRBV5-1	TRBJ1-2	-	CASSFKGANGYTF	TGCGCCAGCAGCTTCAAAGGGGCCAATGGCTACACCTTC